This entry is about one T cell receptor (beta chain). This sample stems from a study of OX40 agonist ivuxolimab in advanced cancers. The repertoire was sequenced with immunoSEQ multiplex PCR; TCRdb's copy has only in-frame clones and lacks some. The repertoire includes over 60,000 clones, 85% to 90% of them detected once, and under 1% sits in the top ten. This CDR3 is 11 amino acids long. The germline V gene encodes CDR1 SGHTA and CDR2 FQGNSA. The V end lost 3 bases, the J end lost 12 bases, and 11 bases lay between the germline ends. Specimen: CD4+ or CD8+ T cells sorted from blood, collected in a trial of the OX40 agonist ivuxolimab. This TCR derives from an adult with an advanced solid tumor such as melanoma, head and neck, liver or kidney cancer. V is TRBV7-2 and J is TRBJ1-2, with D maybe TRBD1 (6 bases). The CDR3, as DNA: TGTGCCAGCAGCTTTGGACAGCAAGACACCTTC. This translates into CASSFGQQDTF. The whole variable domain, remainder taken from reference TRBV7-2 and TRBJ1-2, is GAGVSQSPSNKVTEKGKDVELRCDPISGHTALYWYRQSLGQGLEFLIYFQGNSAPDKSGLPSDRFSAERTGGSVSTLTIQRTQQEDSAVYLCASSFGQQDTFGSGTRLTVV.